Listed below are T cell receptor beta chains from one sample, sequenced in a study of cytomegalovirus exposure and HLA in healthy donors. Sequenced by immunoSEQ multiplex PCR; TCRdb stores in-frame clones only, minus some. This sample has roughly 170,000 clones, with about three quarters found just once. The sequenced sample was PBMCs. Receptors were obtained from a female donor in good health and CMV-seronegative. CDR3s include the opening cysteine and the closing phenylalanine or tryptophan. A D gene is named only where the DNA matches it firmly. The size of a clone is reported for some rows only, either as once, few or many, or as a class for expanded clones.

once,15,TRBV10-2,-,TRBJ1-4,CASSDKRGSNEKLFF,TGCGCCAGCAGTGATAAGAGGGGGTCGAATGAAAAACTGTTTTTT
few,12,TRBV12-5,-,TRBJ1-2,CASGHDSYGYTF,TGTGCTAGTGGTCACGACAGCTATGGCTACACCTTC
-,15,TRBV4-2,-,TRBJ1-3,CATQRGLGFGNTIYF,TGTGCCACCCAGAGAGGCCTCGGTTTTGGAAACACCATATATTTT
-,13,TRBV6-4,-,TRBJ2-3,CASSAQSTDTQYF,TGTGCCAGCAGTGCACAGAGCACAGATACGCAGTATTTT
-,16,TRBV6-1,TRBD1,TRBJ2-1,CASSERTGESYNEQFF,TGTGCCAGCAGTGAAAGGACAGGGGAGTCCTACAATGAGCAGTTCTTC
-,17,TRBV29-1,TRBD2,TRBJ2-2,CSVTTSGRGANTGELFF,TGCAGCGTGACGACTAGCGGGAGGGGGGCGAACACCGGGGAGCTGTTTTTT
-,15,TRBV25-1,TRBD2,TRBJ2-7,CASSESGRGGYEQYF,TGTGCCAGCAGTGAATCTGGGCGGGGGGGCTACGAGCAGTACTTC
-,15,TRBV6-4,-,TRBJ2-1,CASSDGLMDGNEQFF,TGTGCCAGCAGTGACGGACTCATGGATGGGAATGAGCAGTTCTTC
few,15,TRBV9,-,TRBJ1-2,CASDGGTTANYGYTF,TGTGCCAGCGACGGGGGGACTACAGCTAACTATGGCTACACCTTC
few,16,TRBV11-3,-,TRBJ2-1,CASSSGLADRGNEQFF,TGTGCCAGCAGCTCGGGGCTAGCGGACAGAGGCAATGAGCAGTTCTTC
-,17,TRBV9,TRBD2,TRBJ2-5,CASSVGPPTSGQETQYF,TGTGCCAGCAGCGTAGGCCCCCCCACTAGCGGCCAAGAGACCCAGTACTTC
-,16,TRBV7-2,-,TRBJ1-2,CASSLAPDRTNYGYTF,TGTGCCAGCAGCTTAGCCCCCGACAGGACTAACTATGGCTACACCTTC
few,16,TRBV7-3,-,TRBJ2-3,CASSQGAGATTDTQYF,TGTGCCAGCAGCCAGGGTGCAGGGGCCACCACAGATACGCAGTATTTT
-,16,TRBV10-1,TRBD2,TRBJ2-2,CASSDQRDPVTGELFF,TGCGCCAGCAGTGATCAGCGGGACCCCGTCACCGGGGAGCTGTTTTTT
-,14,TRBV6-6,-,TRBJ2-5,CASSYGQIQETQYF,TGTGCCAGCAGTTACGGGCAGATACAAGAGACCCAGTACTTC
-,18,TRBV13,TRBD2,TRBJ2-1,CASSLAPELAGEHNEQFF,TGTGCCAGCAGCTTAGCCCCCGAACTAGCGGGGGAGCACAATGAGCAGTTCTTC
few,16,TRBV4-3,-,TRBJ1-2,CASSQEVTRANYGYTF,TGCGCCAGCAGCCAAGAAGTGACGCGGGCGAACTATGGCTACACCTTC
few,14,TRBV6-6,-,TRBJ1-1,CASSYSDINTEAFF,TGTGCCAGCAGTTACTCCGACATAAACACTGAAGCTTTCTTT
-,17,TRBV11-2,TRBD1,TRBJ1-3,CASSLLGTGGSGNTIYF,TGTGCCAGCAGCTTATTGGGGACAGGGGGCTCTGGAAACACCATATATTTT
-,12,TRBV10-2,TRBD2,TRBJ2-1,CASRLAYNEQFF,TGCGCCAGCAGACTAGCGTACAATGAGCAGTTCTTC
once,14,TRBV5-8,TRBD2,TRBJ2-3,CASSADREVDTQYF,TGTGCCAGCAGCGCGGATCGGGAGGTAGATACGCAGTATTTT
-,20,TRBV7-3,TRBD1,TRBJ2-3,CASSPRPRDRNHRGTDTQYF,TGTGCCAGCAGCCCACGACCCCGGGACAGGAATCATAGGGGCACAGATACGCAGTATTTT
-,13,TRBV28,TRBD1,TRBJ2-3,CAEGTGLGNTQYF,TGTGCCGAGGGGACAGGGCTAGGAAATACGCAGTATTTT
-,14,TRBV28,-,TRBJ2-3,CASVPGTNTDTQYF,TGTGCCAGCGTTCCCGGGACAAACACAGATACGCAGTATTTT
once,13,TRBV30,TRBD1,TRBJ1-4,CASPGQTNEKLFF,TGTGCCAGCCCGGGACAGACTAATGAAAAACTGTTTTTT
few,14,TRBV9,-,TRBJ1-3,CASSVVDSGNTIYF,TGTGCCAGCAGCGTAGTAGACTCTGGAAACACCATATATTTT
once,14,TRBV29-1,-,TRBJ1-3,CSVDEDSSGNTIYF,TGCAGCGTTGACGAAGACTCTTCTGGAAACACCATATATTTT
-,16,TRBV15,TRBD1,TRBJ2-1,CATSPFTGQGNNEQFF,TGTGCCACCAGCCCCTTCACGGGACAGGGGAACAATGAGCAGTTCTTC
-,15,TRBV28,-,TRBJ2-7,CASISRQRTSYEQYF,TGTGCCAGCATCTCTCGTCAGCGGACGTCCTACGAGCAGTACTTC
-,14,TRBV6-5,-,TRBJ2-7,CASSYGGTTYEQYF,TGTGCCAGCAGTTACGGAGGGACCACCTACGAGCAGTACTTC
-,14,TRBV6-5,TRBD1,TRBJ1-4,CASSAGQGREKLFF,TGTGCCAGCAGTGCGGGACAGGGAAGGGAAAAACTGTTTTTT
once,13,TRBV5-6,-,TRBJ1-4,CASSWGQGKKLFF,TGTGCCAGCAGCTGGGGACAAGGTAAAAAACTGTTTTTT
-,16,TRBV4-3,-,TRBJ1-6,CASSQGRESGNSPLHF,TGCGCCAGCAGCCAAGGGAGGGAATCGGGCAATTCACCCCTCCACTTT
-,13,TRBV7-9,TRBD1,TRBJ1-2,CASSQGQGYGYTF,TGTGCCAGCAGCCAGGGACAGGGATATGGCTACACCTTC
-,14,TRBV5-6,-,TRBJ1-2,CASSPGPLNYGYTF,TGTGCCAGCAGCCCCGGTCCACTTAACTATGGCTACACCTTC
-,16,TRBV13,TRBD2,TRBJ2-7,CASSPETSGSRYEQYF,TGTGCCAGCAGCCCCGAGACTAGCGGGAGTCGCTACGAGCAGTACTTC
-,12,TRBV6-5,-,TRBJ2-7,CASRAGGTEQYF,TGTGCCAGCAGGGCCGGCGGGACCGAGCAGTACTTC
-,16,TRBV7-8,TRBD1,TRBJ2-1,CASSERQGASYNEQFF,TGTGCCAGCAGCGAGAGACAGGGGGCCTCCTACAATGAGCAGTTCTTC
-,14,TRBV30,TRBD1,TRBJ2-1,CAWSTGQGQVGQFF,TGTGCCTGGAGTACCGGACAGGGCCAAGTTGGGCAGTTCTTC
-,16,TRBV15,TRBD1,TRBJ2-5,CATSTRTGSGQETQYF,TGTGCCACCAGCACCCGGACAGGGTCTGGCCAAGAGACCCAGTACTTC
-,21,TRBV12-5,TRBD1,TRBJ1-6,CASGFVFWDRSPSSYNSPLHF,TGTGCTAGTGGTTTTGTCTTCTGGGACAGGAGTCCCAGCTCCTATAATTCACCCCTCCACTTT
-,14,TRBV5-8,TRBD2,TRBJ2-1,CASNRERGWEEQFF,TGTGCCAGCAACCGGGAGCGGGGATGGGAGGAGCAGTTCTTC
-,16,TRBV28,TRBD1,TRBJ2-5,CASSVGQGRYQETQYF,TGTGCCAGCAGCGTCGGACAGGGAAGGTACCAAGAGACCCAGTACTTC
-,15,TRBV11-2,-,TRBJ1-1,CASSLTPGGNTEAFF,TGTGCCAGCAGCCTCACTCCGGGGGGGAACACTGAAGCTTTCTTT
-,16,TRBV11-2,-,TRBJ2-3,CASSLGFGGHLDTQYF,TGTGCCAGCAGCTTAGGATTCGGGGGGCACCTGGATACGCAGTATTTT
few,12,TRBV2,-,TRBJ2-7,CASGGYRDEQYF,TGTGCCAGCGGGGGTTACAGGGACGAGCAGTACTTC